These 16 T cell receptor beta chains came from one sample sequenced in a study of T cells in Graves' hyperthyroidism and ophthalmopathy. The source material, RNA transcripts, was used to amplify TCR beta CDR3 regions. During a first-round RT-PCR of the TCR CDR3, the HTBI primer set was used. TCRdb analysed the multiplex PCR reads with MiXCR anew, one entry per CDR3 protein. The repertoire holds around 600,000 distinct CDR3 sequences, with 15% to 18% as singletons. Sequencing was carried out using blood. Every receptor here comes from a woman younger than 45 with Graves' hyperthyroidism.

This clonotype showed up just a few times. The CDR3 DNA reads as TGTGCCAGCAGCCATACTAGCGGGAGTACCCTTAGCCGCTCCTACAAAAATGAGCAGTTCTTC. It is translated as CASSHTSGSTLSRSYKNEQFF. The chain is built from TRBV4-2 and TRBJ2-1; 11 bases agree with TRBD2. There are 21 residues in the CDR3. Germline lookup yields CDR1 LGHNA and CDR2 YNFKEQ. V lost 3 bases to trimming and J lost 7 bases; unmatched junction nucleotides: 23.

This clonotype has only a few counts. The chain uses TRBV10-3 and TRBJ1-3; possible D gene TRBD1, 6 bases. CDR1 is ENHRY and CDR2 is SYGVKD in the germline V gene. This CDR3 has 14 residues. V was trimmed by 6 bases and J by 4 bases, leaving 13 bases between them. CDR3: CAIRREGEGNTIYF. The CDR3 nucleotides read TGTGCCATCAGGCGGGAGGGGGAAGGAAACACCATATATTTT.

Only a few counts were recorded for this clonotype. This chain connects TRBV20-1 to TRBJ1-6; no clear D gene. Trimming shortened V by 4 bases and J by 7 bases, and 11 bases separated the two germline ends. There are 13 residues in the CDR3. Germline CDR1 reads DFQATT; CDR2 reads SNEGSKA (reference sequence). CDR3 in DNA: TGCAGTGCTAACTCCATTGGGAATTCACCCCTCCACTTT. Translating it yields CSANSIGNSPLHF.

This clonotype was seen many times. The CDR3 here is CASSAVVYEQYF. CDR3 coding DNA: TGTGCCAGCAGTGCTGTCGTCTACGAGCAGTACTTC. The chain employs TRBV28 and TRBJ2-7; no reliable D call. This CDR3 is built from 12 residues. In germline, CDR1 is MDHEN, CDR2 SYDVKM. V lost 5 bases, J lost 3 bases, and 8 bases lay in between. Variable domain in full (rest from reference TRBV28 and TRBJ2-7): DVKVTQSSRYLVKRTGEKVFLECVQDMDHENMFWYRQDPGLGLRLIYFSYDVKMKEKGDIPEGYSVSREKKERFSLILESASTNQTSMYLCASSAVVYEQYFGPGTRLTVT.

The table lists this clonotype with many counts. The genes are TRBV19 and TRBJ2-7; D is perhaps TRBD2 (5 bases). CDR1 LNHDA and CDR2 SQIVND come from the germline V gene (reference sequence). The CDR3 consists of 15 residues. V was trimmed by 3 bases and J by 0 bases, leaving 12 bases between them. The CDR3, as DNA: TGTGCCAGTAGTATCCTACGGGATAGCTCCTACGAGCAGTACTTC. This translates into CASSILRDSSYEQYF.

This clonotype was observed a few times. The chain links TRBV9 to TRBJ2-7; TRBD1 agrees at 7 bases. In germline, CDR1 is SGDLS, CDR2 YYNGEE. The CDR3 loop spans 13 amino acids. With 4 bases clipped from V and 12 bases from J, the junction kept 13 bases outside the gene matches. The CDR3 here is CASSRALQGPLYF. The CDR3 DNA sequence: TGTGCCAGCAGCCGAGCCCTACAGGGGCCGCTGTACTTC.

The chain combines TRBV6-1 with TRBJ2-7; 11 nucleotides agree with TRBD2. The germline V gene has CDR1 MNHNS and CDR2 SASEGT. J was trimmed by 3 bases and V by 5 bases; bases with no gene match: 9. This CDR3 has 16 residues. The CDR3 sequence: CASSRGSGTSGYEQYF. The CDR3 DNA reads TGTGCCAGCAGTAGGGGTTCTGGGACTAGCGGCTACGAGCAGTACTTC.

This clonotype has just a few counts. The chain combines TRBV6-5 with TRBJ1-5; the match to TRBD1 covers 9 bases. There are 16 residues in the CDR3. V shed 2 bases and J 6 bases; nucleotides not matched to a gene: 8. Per germline, CDR1 MNHEY and CDR2 SVGAGI. CDR3 sequence: CASSYLGTGPLQPQHF. Here the CDR3 DNA reads TGTGCCAGCAGTTACCTAGGGACAGGGCCCCTTCAGCCCCAGCATTTT.

This clonotype has ten or more counts. The V gene is TRBV2, the J gene TRBJ1-1, with unresolved D. V lost 2 bases and J lost 5, with 9 bases in between. Germline CDR1 and CDR2: SNHLY and FYNNEI. CDR3 size: 13 residues. In nucleotides, the CDR3 is TGTGCCAGCAGTGAATCATTGGGGACTGAAGCTTTCTTT. Translated: CASSESLGTEAFF.

This clonotype came up a few times. The rearrangement joins TRBV18 to TRBJ2-2; D is unresolved. Germline V gene data show CDR1 as KGHSH and CDR2 as LQKENI. The V and J ends lost 2 bases and 0 bases respectively, with 7 bases between them. The CDR3 has 15 amino acids. CDR3 sequence: CASSPISANTGELFF. Here the CDR3 DNA reads TGTGCCAGCTCACCAATTTCTGCGAACACCGGGGAGCTGTTTTTT.

In this sample, this clonotype turned up many times. The chain uses TRBV2 and TRBJ2-3; 11 nucleotides line up with TRBD2. The J segment lost 5 bases and the V segment lost 2 bases, leaving 12 bases of the junction unmatched. CDR1 SNHLY and CDR2 FYNNEI come from the germline V gene. The CDR3 is made up of 18 amino acids. The CDR3 DNA sequence: TGTGCCAGCAGTGAAAGAGGAGTTAGCGGGAGGGCCGTAGATACGCAGTATTTT. Translating gives CASSERGVSGRAVDTQYF.

In its sample, this clonotype was seen many times. The rearrangement joins TRBV28 to TRBJ1-5, with TRBD1 matching 9 bases. The CDR3 has 15 amino acids. The ends lost 6 bases at V and 2 bases at J; junction bases unmatched: 5. Germline CDR1 reads MDHEN; CDR2 reads SYDVKM. The CDR3 protein is CASRWDREGNQPQHF. The CDR3 nucleotides read TGTGCCAGCAGATGGGACAGGGAAGGCAATCAGCCCCAGCATTTT.

This clonotype was counted ten times or more. The chain links TRBV6-1 to TRBJ1-1; 8 bases agree with TRBD1. Unmatched junction bases numbered 7, after V lost 8 bases and J lost 5 bases. The CDR3 is made up of 13 amino acids. Germline V lookup: CDR1 MNHNS, CDR2 SASEGT. Here the CDR3 DNA reads TGTGCCAGCCTCTTACAGGGGGAAACTGAAGCTTTCTTT. It yields the protein CASLLQGETEAFF.

This clonotype showed up many times. This chain connects TRBV11-2 to TRBJ1-1, with 8 bases identical to TRBD1. Germline V gene data show CDR1 as SGHAT and CDR2 as FQNNGV. The CDR3 sequence is 14 residues long. The ends lost 5 bases at V and 5 bases at J; junction bases unmatched: 7. The CDR3 DNA sequence: TGTGCCAGCAGCGCAAGACAGGGGTGGACTGAAGCTTTCTTT. Amino acid sequence: CASSARQGWTEAFF.

This clonotype was counted a few times. The chain has TRBV3-2 and TRBJ2-7. TRBV3-2 is labeled a pseudogene. The CDR3 has 12 amino acids. The CDR3 loop is CASSQVLGEQYF. The CDR3 coding sequence is TGTGCCAGCAGCCAAGTGTTGGGCGAGCAGTACTTC.

This clonotype was seen repeatedly, ten times or more. The chain combines TRBV11-2 with TRBJ2-2; 8 bases are shared with TRBD1. The CDR3 length is 16 residues. From germline, CDR1 is SGHAT and CDR2 FQNNGV. V lost 3 bases and J lost 4; bases outside the gene matches: 7. CDR3 sequence reads: CASSFTGGSGTGELFF. DNA for the CDR3: TGTGCCAGCAGCTTCACAGGGGGTTCCGGCACCGGGGAGCTGTTTTTT.